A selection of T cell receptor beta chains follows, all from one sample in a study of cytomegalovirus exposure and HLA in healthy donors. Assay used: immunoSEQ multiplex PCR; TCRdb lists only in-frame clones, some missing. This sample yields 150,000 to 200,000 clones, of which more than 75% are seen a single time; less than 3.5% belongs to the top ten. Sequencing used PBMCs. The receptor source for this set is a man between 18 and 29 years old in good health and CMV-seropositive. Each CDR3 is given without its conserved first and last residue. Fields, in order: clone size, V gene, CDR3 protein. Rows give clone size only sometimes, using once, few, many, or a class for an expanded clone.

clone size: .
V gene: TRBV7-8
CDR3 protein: ASSLGGTLVQPQH

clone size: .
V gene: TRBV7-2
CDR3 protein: ASSLRLAEETQY

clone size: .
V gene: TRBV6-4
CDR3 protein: ASSDSARSSYNEQF

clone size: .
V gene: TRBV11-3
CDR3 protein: ASSLEGQSDTQY

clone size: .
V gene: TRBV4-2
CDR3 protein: ASSQRQGNTEAF

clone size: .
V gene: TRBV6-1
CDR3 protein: ASDRVLNEEQY

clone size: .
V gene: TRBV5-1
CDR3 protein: ASSPGTSGMDEQF

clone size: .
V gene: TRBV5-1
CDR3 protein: ASSLLAGGRLPDTQY

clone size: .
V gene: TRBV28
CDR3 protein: ASALIDRVGGYT

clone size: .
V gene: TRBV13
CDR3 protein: ASSLGRGQAQY

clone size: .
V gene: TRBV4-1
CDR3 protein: ASSQSGTVNEKLF

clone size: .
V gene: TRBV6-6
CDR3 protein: ASSYGAGGPGELF

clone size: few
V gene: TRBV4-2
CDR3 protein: ASSHRTGGITGELF

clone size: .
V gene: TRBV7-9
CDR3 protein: ASSSTWTSGRYNEQF

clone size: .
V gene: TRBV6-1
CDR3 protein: ASSELSGYGYT

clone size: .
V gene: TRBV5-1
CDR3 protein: ASSLTGIDEKLF

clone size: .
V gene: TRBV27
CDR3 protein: ASSYPGASRHEQF

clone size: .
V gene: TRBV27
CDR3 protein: ASSSLIGTGANTEAF

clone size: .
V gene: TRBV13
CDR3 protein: ASSLVVTGYTEAF

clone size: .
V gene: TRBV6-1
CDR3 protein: ASSAWTSGVNEQF

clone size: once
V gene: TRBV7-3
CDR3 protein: ASSPQGAGTYEQY

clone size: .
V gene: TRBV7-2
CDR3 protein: ASSFHGLAGRMAGELF

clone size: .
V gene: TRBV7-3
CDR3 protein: ASSLTAGLAKNIQY

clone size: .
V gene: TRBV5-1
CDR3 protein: ASSPGLAGETQY

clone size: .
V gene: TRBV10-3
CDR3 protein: AISRTGERGYT

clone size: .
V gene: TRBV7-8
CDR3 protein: ASSSRGAAEAF

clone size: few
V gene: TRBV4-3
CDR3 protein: ASGRGSGDYNEQF

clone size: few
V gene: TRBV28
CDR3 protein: ASAGLISYEQY

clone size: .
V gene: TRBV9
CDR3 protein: ASSVEPGVAGELF

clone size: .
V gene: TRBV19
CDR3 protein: ASSMQGGEQF

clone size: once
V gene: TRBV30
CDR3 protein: AWGAATAGDTEAF

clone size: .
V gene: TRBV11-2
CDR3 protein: ASSEDRPHEQY

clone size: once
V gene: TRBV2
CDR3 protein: ASSEDEGSVLNTEAF

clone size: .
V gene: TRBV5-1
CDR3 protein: ASSLGTGGPQETQY

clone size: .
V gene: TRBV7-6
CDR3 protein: ASSLGLAGAPAEQF

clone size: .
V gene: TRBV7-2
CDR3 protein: ASRLRTGGRGNYGYT

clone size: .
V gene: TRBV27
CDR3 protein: ASSFLGRGGELF

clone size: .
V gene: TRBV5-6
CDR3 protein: ASSLGQSYEQY

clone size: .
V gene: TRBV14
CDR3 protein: ASSHPPTGNSYEQY

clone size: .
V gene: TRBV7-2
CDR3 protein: ASTLWGDSGANVLT

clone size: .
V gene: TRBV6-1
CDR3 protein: ASSPDRGSSYEQY

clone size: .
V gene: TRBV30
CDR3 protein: VGESWSVANSPLH

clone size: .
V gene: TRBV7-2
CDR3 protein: ASSLQGQDTQY

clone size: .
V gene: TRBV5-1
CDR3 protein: ASSVTGTGLGEPQH

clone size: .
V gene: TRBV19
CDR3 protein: ASSLDRVEVWGELF

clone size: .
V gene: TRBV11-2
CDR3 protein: ASSLRGGGYEQY

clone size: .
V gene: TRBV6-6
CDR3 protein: ASSDSGTGTGNTIY

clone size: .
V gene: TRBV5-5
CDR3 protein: ASSASGTSGGTRF